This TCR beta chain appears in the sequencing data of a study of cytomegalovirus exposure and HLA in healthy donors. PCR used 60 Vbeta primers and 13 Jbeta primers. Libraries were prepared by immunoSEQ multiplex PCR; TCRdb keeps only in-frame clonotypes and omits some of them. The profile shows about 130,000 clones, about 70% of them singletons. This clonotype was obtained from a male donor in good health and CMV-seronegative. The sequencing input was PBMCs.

Here the CDR3 DNA reads TGTGCCAGCAGTATGTCCGGGACAGGGACCTACGAGCAGTACTTC. This encodes CASSMSGTGTYEQYF. This rearrangement joins TRBV6-1 to TRBJ2-7, with 9 bases fitting TRBD1. In germline, CDR1 is MNHNS, CDR2 SASEGT. The CDR3 contains 15 residues. V shed 5 bases, J shed 2 bases, and the junction held 7 bases outside the gene matches.